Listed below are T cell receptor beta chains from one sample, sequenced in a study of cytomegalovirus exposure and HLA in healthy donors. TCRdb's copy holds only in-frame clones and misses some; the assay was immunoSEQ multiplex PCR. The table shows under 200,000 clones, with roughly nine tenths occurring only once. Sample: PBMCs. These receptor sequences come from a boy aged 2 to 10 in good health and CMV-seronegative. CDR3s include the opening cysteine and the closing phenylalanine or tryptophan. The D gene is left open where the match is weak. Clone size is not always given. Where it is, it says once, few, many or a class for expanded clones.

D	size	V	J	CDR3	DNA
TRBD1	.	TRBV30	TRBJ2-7	CAWRPGQRTYEQYF	TGTGCCTGGAGGCCGGGACAGCGCACCTACGAGCAGTACTTC
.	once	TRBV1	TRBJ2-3	CTSSQDRMAKRGGSTDTQYF	TGCACCAGCAGCCAAGATAGGATGGCGAAGCGGGGGGGTAGCACAGATACGCAGTATTTT
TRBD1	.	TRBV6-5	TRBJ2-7	CASSYWTGGKYEQYF	TGTGCCAGCAGTTACTGGACAGGGGGCAAGTACGAGCAGTACTTC
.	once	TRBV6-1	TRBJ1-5	CASSEYEGLGNQPQHF	TGTGCCAGCAGTGAATACGAGGGTTTGGGCAATCAGCCCCAGCATTTT
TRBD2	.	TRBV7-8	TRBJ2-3	CASSVGPGLAGGTDTQYF	TGTGCCAGCAGCGTGGGGCCAGGACTAGCGGGAGGCACAGATACGCAGTATTTT
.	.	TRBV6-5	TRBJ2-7	CASRLTGSYEQYF	TGTGCCAGCAGACTAACAGGGTCCTACGAGCAGTACTTC
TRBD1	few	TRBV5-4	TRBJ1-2	CASSRPDRDYGYTF	TGTGCCAGCAGCCGCCCAGACAGGGACTATGGCTACACCTTC
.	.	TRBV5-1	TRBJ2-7	CASSLANSEQYF	TGCGCCAGCAGCTTGGCTAATTCCGAGCAGTACTTC
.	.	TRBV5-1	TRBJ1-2	CASSPQVSAADYGYTF	TGCGCCAGCAGCCCCCAGGTGTCGGCAGCTGACTATGGCTACACCTTC
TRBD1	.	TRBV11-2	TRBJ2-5	CASSSDRGETQYF	TGTGCCAGCAGCTCGGACAGGGGTGAGACCCAGTACTTC
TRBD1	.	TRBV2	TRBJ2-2	CASSRGTGDGELFF	TGTGCCAGCAGCCGGGGGACAGGGGACGGGGAGCTGTTTTTT
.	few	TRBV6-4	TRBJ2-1	CASSDALRVVNEQFF	TGTGCCAGCAGTGACGCACTCAGGGTGGTCAATGAGCAGTTCTTC
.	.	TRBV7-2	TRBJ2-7	CASSLGGNPNYEQYF	TGTGCCAGCAGCTTAGGCGGGAACCCAAACTACGAGCAGTACTTC
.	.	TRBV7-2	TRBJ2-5	CASSPPPAGETQYF	TGTGCCAGCAGCCCACCACCGGCAGGGGAGACCCAGTACTTC
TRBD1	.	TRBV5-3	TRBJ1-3	CARRVGQGSSGNTIYF	TGTGCCAGAAGGGTTGGACAGGGCAGTTCTGGAAACACCATATATTTT
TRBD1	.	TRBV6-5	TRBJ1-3	CASSWDSGGDNTIYF	TGTGCCAGCAGCTGGGACTCAGGGGGTGATAACACCATATATTTT
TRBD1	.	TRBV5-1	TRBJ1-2	CASSLGGTGYSSDYGYTF	TGCGCCAGCAGCTTGGGCGGGACAGGGTATTCGTCTGACTATGGCTACACCTTC
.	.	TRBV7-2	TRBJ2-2	CASSFRVGTGELFF	TGTGCCAGCAGCTTCAGGGTGGGCACCGGGGAGCTGTTTTTT
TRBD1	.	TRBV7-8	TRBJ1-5	CASSLLGTGGGQPQHF	TGTGCCAGCAGCTTGCTCGGGACAGGGGGTGGACAGCCCCAGCATTTT
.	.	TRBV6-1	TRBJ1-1	CASSRGGGTEAFF	TGTGCCAGCAGTAGGGGGGGCGGCACTGAAGCTTTCTTT
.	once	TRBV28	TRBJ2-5	CASSSNPRTGGRETQYF	TGTGCCAGCAGTTCCAACCCCCGGACAGGAGGGAGAGAGACCCAGTACTTC
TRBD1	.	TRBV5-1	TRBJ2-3	CASSRGTADITDTQYF	TGCGCCAGCAGCCGAGGGACAGCCGATATCACAGATACGCAGTATTTT
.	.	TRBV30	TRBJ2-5	CACTGKKTQYF	TGTGCCTGTACGGGTAAGAAGACCCAGTACTTC
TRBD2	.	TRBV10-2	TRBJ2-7	CASSGGGRADEQYF	TGCGCCAGCAGTGGGGGCGGGAGGGCCGACGAGCAGTACTTC
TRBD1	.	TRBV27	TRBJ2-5	CASSSLQGMGGKQYF	TGTGCCAGCAGTTCCCTACAGGGGATGGGCGGAAAGCAGTACTTC
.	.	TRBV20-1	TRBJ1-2	CSASRNYGYTF	TGCAGTGCTAGCAGGAACTATGGCTACACCTTC
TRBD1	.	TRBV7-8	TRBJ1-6	CASSFEGQGLENSPLHF	TGTGCCAGCAGCTTTGAGGGACAGGGTCTAGAGAATTCACCCCTCCACTTT
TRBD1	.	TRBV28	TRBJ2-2	CASSLTGGTGELFF	TGTGCCAGCAGTTTAACAGGGGGGACCGGGGAGCTGTTTTTT
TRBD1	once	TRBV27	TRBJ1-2	CASSLKGQGNYGYTF	TGTGCCAGCAGTTTAAAAGGACAGGGGAACTATGGCTACACCTTC
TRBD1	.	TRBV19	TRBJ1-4	CASSTLGQGSTNEKLFF	TGTGCCAGTAGCACCCTAGGACAGGGATCGACTAATGAAAAACTGTTTTTT
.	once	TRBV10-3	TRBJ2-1	CAISAELLIEQFF	TGTGCCATCAGTGCGGAGCTTTTGATCGAGCAGTTCTTC
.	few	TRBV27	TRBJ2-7	CASSFGQRYEQYF	TGTGCCAGCAGTTTCGGACAGAGGTACGAGCAGTACTTC
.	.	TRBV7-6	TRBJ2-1	CASSLATFHAEQFF	TGTGCCAGCAGCTTAGCCACTTTCCACGCTGAGCAGTTCTTC
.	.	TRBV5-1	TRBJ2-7	CASSPTRDGSYEQYF	TGCGCCAGCAGCCCGACGCGGGACGGCTCCTACGAGCAGTACTTC
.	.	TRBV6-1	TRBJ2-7	CASSDWGAYEQYF	TGTGCCAGCAGTGATTGGGGAGCCTACGAGCAGTACTTC
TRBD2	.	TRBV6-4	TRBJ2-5	CASSAASGGAPETQYF	TGTGCCAGCAGTGCCGCTAGCGGGGGGGCCCCAGAGACCCAGTACTTC
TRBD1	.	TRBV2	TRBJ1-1	CASSDKGGANTEAFF	TGTGCCAGCAGTGATAAAGGGGGCGCGAACACTGAAGCTTTCTTT
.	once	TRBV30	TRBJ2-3	CAWTPHRAKDTQYF	TGTGCCTGGACCCCACACAGGGCAAAAGATACGCAGTATTTT
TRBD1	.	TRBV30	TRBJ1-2	CAWARQGTNYGYTF	TGTGCCTGGGCCAGACAGGGCACCAACTATGGCTACACCTTC
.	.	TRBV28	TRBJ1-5	CASSFSQHF	TGTGCCAGCAGCTTTTCCCAGCATTTT
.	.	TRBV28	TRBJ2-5	CASSSGVLETQYF	TGTGCCAGCAGTTCCGGGGTGCTAGAGACCCAGTACTTC
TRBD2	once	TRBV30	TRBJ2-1	CACETSGRLEQFF	TGTGCCTGCGAGACTAGCGGGAGACTTGAGCAGTTCTTC
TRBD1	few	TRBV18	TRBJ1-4	CASSPGTGGEKLFF	TGTGCCAGCTCACCAGGGACAGGTGGAGAAAAACTGTTTTTT
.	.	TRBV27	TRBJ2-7	CASSFQGYYEQYF	TGTGCCAGCAGTTTTCAGGGGTACTACGAGCAGTACTTC
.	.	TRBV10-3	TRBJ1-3	CAISENGARGNTIYF	TGTGCCATCAGTGAGAATGGGGCGCGGGGAAACACCATATATTTT
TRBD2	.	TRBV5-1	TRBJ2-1	CASSLGTRGEADQQFF	TGCGCCAGCAGCTTGGGGACTAGAGGGGAAGCAGACCAGCAGTTCTTC
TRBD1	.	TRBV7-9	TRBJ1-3	CASSFGDSGNTIYF	TGTGCCAGCAGCTTCGGGGACAGTGGAAACACCATATATTTT